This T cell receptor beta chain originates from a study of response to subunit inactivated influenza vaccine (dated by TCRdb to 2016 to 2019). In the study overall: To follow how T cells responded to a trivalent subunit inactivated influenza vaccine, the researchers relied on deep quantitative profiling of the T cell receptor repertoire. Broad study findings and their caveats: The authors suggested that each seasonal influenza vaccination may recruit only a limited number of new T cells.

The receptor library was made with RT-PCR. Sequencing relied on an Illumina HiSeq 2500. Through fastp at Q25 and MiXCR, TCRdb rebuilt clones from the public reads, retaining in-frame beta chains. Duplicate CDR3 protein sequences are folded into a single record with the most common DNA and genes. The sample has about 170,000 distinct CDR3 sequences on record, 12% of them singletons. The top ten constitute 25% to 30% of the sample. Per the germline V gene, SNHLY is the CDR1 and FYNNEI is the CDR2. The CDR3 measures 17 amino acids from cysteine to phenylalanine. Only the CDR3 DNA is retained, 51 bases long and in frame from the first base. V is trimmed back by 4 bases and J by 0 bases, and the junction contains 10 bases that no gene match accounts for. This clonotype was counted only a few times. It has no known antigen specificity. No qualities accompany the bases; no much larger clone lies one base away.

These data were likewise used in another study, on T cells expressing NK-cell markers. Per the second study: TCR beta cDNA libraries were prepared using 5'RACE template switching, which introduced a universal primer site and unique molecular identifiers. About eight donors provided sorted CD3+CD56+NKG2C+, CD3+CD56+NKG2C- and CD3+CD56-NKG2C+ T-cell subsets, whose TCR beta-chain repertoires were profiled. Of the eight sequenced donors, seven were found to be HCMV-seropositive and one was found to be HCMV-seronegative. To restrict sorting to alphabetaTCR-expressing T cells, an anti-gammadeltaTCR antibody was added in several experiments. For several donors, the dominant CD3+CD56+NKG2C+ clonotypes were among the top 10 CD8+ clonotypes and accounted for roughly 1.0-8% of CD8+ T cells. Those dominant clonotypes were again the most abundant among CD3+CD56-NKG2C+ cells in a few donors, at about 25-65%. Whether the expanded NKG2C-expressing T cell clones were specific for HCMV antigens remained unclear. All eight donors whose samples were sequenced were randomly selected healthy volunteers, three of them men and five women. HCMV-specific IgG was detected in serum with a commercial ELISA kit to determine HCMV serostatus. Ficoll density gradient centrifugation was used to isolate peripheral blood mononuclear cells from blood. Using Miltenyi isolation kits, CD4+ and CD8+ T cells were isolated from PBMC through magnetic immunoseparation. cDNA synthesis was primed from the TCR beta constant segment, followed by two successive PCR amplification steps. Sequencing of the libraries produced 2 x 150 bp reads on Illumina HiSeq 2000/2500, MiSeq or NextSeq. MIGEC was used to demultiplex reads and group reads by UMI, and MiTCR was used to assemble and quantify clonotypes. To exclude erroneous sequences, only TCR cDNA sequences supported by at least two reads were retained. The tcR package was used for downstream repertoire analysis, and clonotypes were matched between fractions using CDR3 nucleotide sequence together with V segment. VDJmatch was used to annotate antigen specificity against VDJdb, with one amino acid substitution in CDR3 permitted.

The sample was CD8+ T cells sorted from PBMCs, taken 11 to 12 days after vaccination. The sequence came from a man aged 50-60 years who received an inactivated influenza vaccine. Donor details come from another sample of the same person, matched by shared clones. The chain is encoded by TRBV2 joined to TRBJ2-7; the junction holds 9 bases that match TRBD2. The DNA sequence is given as TGTGCCAGCAGTGGCTGGGAGGAGCGGGGGGACTCCTACGAGCAGTACTTC. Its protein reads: CASSGWEERGDSYEQYF. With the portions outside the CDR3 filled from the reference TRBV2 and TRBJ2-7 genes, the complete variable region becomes EPEVTQTPSHQVTQMGQEVILRCVPISNHLYFYWYRQILGQKVEFLVSFYNNEISEKSEIFDDQFSVERPDGSNFTLKIRSTKLEDSAMYFCASSGWEERGDSYEQYFGPGTRLTVT.